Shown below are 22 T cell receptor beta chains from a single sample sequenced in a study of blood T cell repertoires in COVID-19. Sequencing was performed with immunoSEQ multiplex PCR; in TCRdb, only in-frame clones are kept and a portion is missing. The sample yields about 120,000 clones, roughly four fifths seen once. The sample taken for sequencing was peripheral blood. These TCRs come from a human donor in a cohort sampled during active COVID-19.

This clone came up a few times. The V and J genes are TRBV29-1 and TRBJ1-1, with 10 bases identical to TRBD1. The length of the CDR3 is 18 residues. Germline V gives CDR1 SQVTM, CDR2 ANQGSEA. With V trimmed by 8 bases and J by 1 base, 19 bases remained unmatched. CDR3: CSSEVRIGTGEGNTEAFF. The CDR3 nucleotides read TGCAGCTCTGAGGTAAGAATCGGGACAGGGGAGGGGAACACTGAAGCTTTCTTT.

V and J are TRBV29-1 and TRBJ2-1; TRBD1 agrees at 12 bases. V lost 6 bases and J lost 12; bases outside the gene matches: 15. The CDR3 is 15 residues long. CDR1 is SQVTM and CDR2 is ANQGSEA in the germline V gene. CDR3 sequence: CSVQIGTGGNEGQFF. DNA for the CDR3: TGCAGCGTGCAAATCGGGACAGGGGGCAATGAAGGGCAGTTCTTC.

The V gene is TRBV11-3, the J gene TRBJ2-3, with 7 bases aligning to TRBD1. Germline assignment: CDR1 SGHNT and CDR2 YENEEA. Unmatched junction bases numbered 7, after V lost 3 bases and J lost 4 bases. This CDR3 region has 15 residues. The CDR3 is CASSFSTGFADTQYF. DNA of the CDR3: TGTGCCAGCAGCTTCTCGACAGGGTTCGCAGATACGCAGTATTTT.

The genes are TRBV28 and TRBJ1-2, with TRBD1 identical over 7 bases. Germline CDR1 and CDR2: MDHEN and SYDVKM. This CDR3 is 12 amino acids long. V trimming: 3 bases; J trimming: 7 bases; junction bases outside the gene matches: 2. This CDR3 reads CASSLTGFGYTF. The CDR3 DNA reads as TGTGCCAGCAGTTTGACAGGGTTTGGCTACACCTTC.

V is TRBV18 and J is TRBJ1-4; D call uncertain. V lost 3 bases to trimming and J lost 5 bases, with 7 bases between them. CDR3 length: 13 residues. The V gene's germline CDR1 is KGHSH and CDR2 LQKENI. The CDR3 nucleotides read TGTGCCAGCTCACCCCTAAAGAATGAAAAACTGTTTTTT. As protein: CASSPLKNEKLFF.

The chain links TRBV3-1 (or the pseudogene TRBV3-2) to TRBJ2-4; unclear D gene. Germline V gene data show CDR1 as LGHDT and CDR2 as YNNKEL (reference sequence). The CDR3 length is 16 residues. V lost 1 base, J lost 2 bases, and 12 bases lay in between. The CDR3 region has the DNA TGTGCCAGCAGCCAAGGGAGCAGCTCAACCAAAAACATTCAGTACTTC. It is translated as CASSQGSSSTKNIQYF.

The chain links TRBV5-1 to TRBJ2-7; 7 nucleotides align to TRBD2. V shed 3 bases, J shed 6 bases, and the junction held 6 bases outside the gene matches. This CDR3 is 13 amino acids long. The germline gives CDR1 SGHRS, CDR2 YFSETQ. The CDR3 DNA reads TGCGCCAGCAGCTCTTTGACTAGCCCCGAGCAGTACTTC. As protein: CASSSLTSPEQYF. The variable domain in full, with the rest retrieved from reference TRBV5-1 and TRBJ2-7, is KAGVTQTPRYLIKTRGQQVTLSCSPISGHRSVSWYQQTPGQGLQFLFEYFSETQRNKGNFPGRFSGRQFSNSRSEMNVSTLELGDSALYLCASSSLTSPEQYFGPGTRLTVT.

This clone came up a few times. The DNA of the CDR3 is TGTGCCAGCTCACCCCCCTCCGGGACAGGTATTTACAATGAGCAGTTCTTC. Its protein is CASSPPSGTGIYNEQFF. This chain uses TRBV18 with TRBJ2-1; TRBD1 agrees at 8 bases. The V gene end was trimmed by 3 bases and the J gene end by 4 bases; junction bases not matched to a gene: 11. Germline CDR1 is KGHSH and CDR2 is LQKENI. The CDR3 runs to 17 residues.

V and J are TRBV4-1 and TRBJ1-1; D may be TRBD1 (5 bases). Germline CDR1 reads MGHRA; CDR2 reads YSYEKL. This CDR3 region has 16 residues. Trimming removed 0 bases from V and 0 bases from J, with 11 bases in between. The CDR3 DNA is TGCGCCAGCAGCCAAGATCGGGGGGTCCTGAACACTGAAGCTTTCTTT. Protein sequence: CASSQDRGVLNTEAFF.

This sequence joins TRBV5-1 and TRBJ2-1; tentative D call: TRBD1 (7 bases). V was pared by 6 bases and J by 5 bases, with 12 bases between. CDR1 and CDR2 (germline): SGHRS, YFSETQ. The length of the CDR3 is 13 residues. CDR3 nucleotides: TGCGCCAGCATGGAGGGGGCGAACAATGAGCAGTTCTTC. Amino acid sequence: CASMEGANNEQFF. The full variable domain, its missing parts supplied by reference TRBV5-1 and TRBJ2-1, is KAGVTQTPRYLIKTRGQQVTLSCSPISGHRSVSWYQQTPGQGLQFLFEYFSETQRNKGNFPGRFSGRQFSNSRSEMNVSTLELGDSALYLCASMEGANNEQFFGPGTRLTVL.

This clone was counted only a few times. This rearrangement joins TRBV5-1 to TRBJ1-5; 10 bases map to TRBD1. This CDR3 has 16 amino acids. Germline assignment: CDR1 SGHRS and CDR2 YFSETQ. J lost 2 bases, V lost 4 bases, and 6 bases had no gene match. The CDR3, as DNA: TGCGCCAGCAGCCGAGGGACAGGGGAAGGCAATCAGCCCCAGCATTTT. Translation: CASSRGTGEGNQPQHF.

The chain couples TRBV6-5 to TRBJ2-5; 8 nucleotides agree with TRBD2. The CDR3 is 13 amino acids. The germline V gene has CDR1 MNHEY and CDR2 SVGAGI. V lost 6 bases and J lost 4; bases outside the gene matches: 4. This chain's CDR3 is CASSRTSGETQYF. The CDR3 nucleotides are TGTGCCAGCAGCCGTACTAGCGGAGAGACCCAGTACTTC.

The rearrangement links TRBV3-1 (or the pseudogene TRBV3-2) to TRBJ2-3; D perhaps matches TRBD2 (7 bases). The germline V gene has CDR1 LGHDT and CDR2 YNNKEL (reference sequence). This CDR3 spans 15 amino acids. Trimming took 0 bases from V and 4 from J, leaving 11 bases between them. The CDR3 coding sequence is TGTGCCAGCAGCCAAGATGGGGGGGCGGCAGATACGCAGTATTTT. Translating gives CASSQDGGAADTQYF.

The CDR3 loop reads CASSQDTGELFF. The CDR3 nucleotides read TGTGCCAGCAGTCAGGACACCGGGGAGCTGTTTTTT. This chain uses TRBV6-5 with TRBJ2-2; no firm D call. CDR3 size: 12 residues. The germline V and J ends were trimmed by 5 bases and 3 bases, with 4 bases remaining between them. Per germline, CDR1 MNHEY and CDR2 SVGAGI.

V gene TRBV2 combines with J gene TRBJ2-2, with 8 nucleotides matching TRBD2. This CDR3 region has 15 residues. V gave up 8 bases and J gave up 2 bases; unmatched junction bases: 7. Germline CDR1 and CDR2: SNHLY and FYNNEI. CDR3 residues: CASRGVAGNTGELFF. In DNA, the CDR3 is TGTGCCAGCCGGGGGGTAGCGGGAAACACCGGGGAGCTGTTTTTT.

CDR3 bases: TGTGCCAGTAGTACCGGGACAGCTGGAAACACCATATATTTT. Translating gives CASSTGTAGNTIYF. The rearrangement links TRBV19 to TRBJ1-3; 7 bases are shared with TRBD1. Germline trimming cut 4 bases from V and 2 bases from J; bases unmatched to any gene: 2. CDR1 is LNHDA, CDR2 SQIVND, per germline (reference sequence). CDR3 length equals 14 residues.

The DNA for the CDR3 is TGTGCCAGCAGCTTGGGGACCGGGACAGGGGCGCCAGATACGCAGTATTTT. It is translated as CASSLGTGTGAPDTQYF. The gene calls are TRBV11-3 and TRBJ2-3, with TRBD1 matching 10 bases. V shed 3 bases, J shed 4 bases, and the junction held 10 bases outside the gene matches. The CDR3 is 17 amino acids. Per the germline V gene, CDR1 is SGHNT and CDR2 is YENEEA.

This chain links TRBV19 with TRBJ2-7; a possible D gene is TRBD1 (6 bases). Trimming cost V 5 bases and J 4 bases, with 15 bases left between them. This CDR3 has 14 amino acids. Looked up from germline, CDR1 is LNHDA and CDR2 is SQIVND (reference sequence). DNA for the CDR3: TGTGCCAGTAGTTCGCTTTTAACAGGGTACGAGCAGTACTTC. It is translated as CASSSLLTGYEQYF.

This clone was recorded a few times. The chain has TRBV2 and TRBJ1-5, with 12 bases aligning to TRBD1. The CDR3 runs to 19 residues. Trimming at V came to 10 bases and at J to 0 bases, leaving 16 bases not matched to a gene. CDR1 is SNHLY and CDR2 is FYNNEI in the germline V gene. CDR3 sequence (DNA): TGTGCCAACCGGGACAGGGGGCTCCTCCGCCTCTCTAGCAATCAGCCCCAGCATTTT. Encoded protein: CANRDRGLLRLSSNQPQHF.

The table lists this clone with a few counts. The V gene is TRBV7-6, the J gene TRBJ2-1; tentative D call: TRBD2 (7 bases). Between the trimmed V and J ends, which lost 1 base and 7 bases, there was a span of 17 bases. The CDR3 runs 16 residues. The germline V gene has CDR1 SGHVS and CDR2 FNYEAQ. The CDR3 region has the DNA TGTGCCAGCAGCTTAGTCCGGGGGGCTGGAGGGAATGAGCAGTTCTTC. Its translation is CASSLVRGAGGNEQFF.

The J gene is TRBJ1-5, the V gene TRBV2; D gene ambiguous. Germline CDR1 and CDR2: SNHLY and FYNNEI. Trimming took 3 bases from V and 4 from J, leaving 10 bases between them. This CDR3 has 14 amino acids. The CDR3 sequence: CASSDKSPNQPQHF. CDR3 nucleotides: TGTGCCAGCAGTGATAAATCCCCGAATCAGCCCCAGCATTTT.

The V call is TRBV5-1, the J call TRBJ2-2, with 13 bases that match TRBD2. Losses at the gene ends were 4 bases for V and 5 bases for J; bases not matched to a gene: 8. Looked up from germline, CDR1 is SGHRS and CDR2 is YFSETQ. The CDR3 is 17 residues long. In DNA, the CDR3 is TGCGCCAGCAGCCCCCGTTCACTAGCGGGGGGGACCGGGGAGCTGTTTTTT. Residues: CASSPRSLAGGTGELFF.